This paragraph covers one T cell receptor beta chain sequence. Its antigen is unidentified. The junction does not match germline at one end; this may be a read error. The CDR3 totals 14 residues. CDR1 is SGDLS, CDR2 YYNGEE, per germline. CD8+CD57+ cell expansion, shown by flow cytometry, had occurred in the patients selected for sequencing. Every one of the patients had aplastic anemia (severe, acquired). The data derive from a study of CD8+CD57+ T cells in acquired aplastic anemia. Study in general: Mean DNA quantity obtained from sorted CD4+ and CD8+ cells was 2.5 to 4 ug. General study points: Levels of CD8+ Simpson's diversity were not significantly distinct in patients versus controls.

The template used for profiling TCR beta VDJ and CDR3 was genomic DNA. TCRdb passed the reads through MiXCR, listing each CDR3 protein once. The data hold more than 250,000 distinct CDR3 sequences, with 82% observed a single time. Sequenced input: sorted CD4+, CD8+, or CD8+CD57+ T cells (not recorded which) from PBMCs. J is TRBJ2-3 and V is TRBV9, with D tentatively TRBD1 or TRBD2 (5 bases each). This sequence originates from a human donor with aplastic anemia. The CDR3 region has the DNA TGTGCCAGCGGCGTAGCTGGGGACCTTCAGTCGTTCGATTTT. As protein: CASGVAGDLQSFDF.